This TCR beta chain comes out of a study of T cell repertoires in cytomegalovirus infection. On the study more broadly: In the study, CMV epitopes included recently identified HLA-C-restricted and well-studied HLA-B-restricted ones. Both a matching HLA type and CMV infection were indicated by public TCR beta signatures. Study conclusions and caveats: Clonotypes of TCR beta that were HLA-C-restricted and CMV-specific dominated the ex vivo response.

TCRdb reprocessed the reads with MiXCR, giving one entry per CDR3 protein. There are approximately 500,000 distinct CDR3 sequences in the sample; 30% to 35% occur only once, and 17% lies in the top ten. There are a few counts of this clonotype. Its antigen is still unknown. The receptor was isolated from a human donor in good health (CMV status not recorded). Some clones in this sample may be carry-over from other donors' samples. This specimen was cultured PBMCs, taken from culture after CMV antigen stimulation.

CDR3 sequence reads: CASSLPGYGNEQFF. The CDR3 DNA is TGTGCCAGCAGTTTACCGGGATATGGCAATGAGCAGTTCTTC. The chain recombines TRBV28 with TRBJ2-1, with D perhaps TRBD2 (5 bases). Germline-derived CDR1 and CDR2 are MDHEN and SYDVKM. Trimming took off 2 bases at V and 6 bases at J, with 11 bases between the two ends. The CDR3 has 14 residues.